The sequence of this T cell receptor beta chain was determined in a study of regulatory and conventional T cells in breast cancer (dated by TCRdb to the mid-2010s). This clonotype is a singleton in its sample. What this receptor recognizes is not known. There are no base qualities to consult, and no much larger clone falls within one base. One read provides weak support. The library was obtained by PCR. Sequencing used a 454 GS FLX Titanium. TCRdb handled the public reads itself, with Q25 trimming in fastp and clone calling in MiXCR, and kept productive beta chains. Rows are unified per CDR3 protein, each entry keeping the most common DNA and genes. The sample has approximately 1,500 distinct CDR3 sequences on record, approximately 61% of them singletons. The ten biggest clones cover approximately 5.1% of the sample. The CDR3 has 14 amino acids, counting the end cysteine and phenylalanine. CDR3 DNA only is kept here, 42 bases in frame from base 1. For CDR1 and CDR2, the germline V gene (reference sequence) lists MNHNY and SVGAGI. V loses 2 bases, J loses 6 bases, and the germline ends lie 8 bases apart.

Sequenced sample: regulatory T cells from blood. The chain employs TRBV6-6 and TRBJ1-6; the D gene is unclear. The receptor was isolated from a female donor in good health. The sequence in DNA is TGTGCCAGCAGTTACAGGTCTACTAATTCACCCCTCCACTTT. This is translated as CASSYRSTNSPLHF.